Detailed here is one T cell receptor (beta chain). This clonotype has a count of ten or more. Its cognate antigen has yet to be identified. No quality values exist for individual bases; no much larger clone is one base distant. The record originates from a study of neurological immune-mediated disorders (dated by TCRdb to the late 2010s). A note on the overall study: The study compared peripheral blood TCR-beta repertoires of HTLV-I-associated myelopathy (HAM/TSP) patients, multiple sclerosis patients and healthy controls using UMI-based sequencing. The 106 TCR-beta libraries covered PBMC samples along with longitudinal samples, technical triplicates, and paired sorted CD4+ and CD8+ T-cell subsets. The cohort was made up of about 65 subjects, consisting of roughly 15 HAM/TSP patients, approximately 35 multiple sclerosis patients and about 20 healthy controls.

cDNA was synthesized by template-switch 5'RACE using a primer carrying a 10-nucleotide random unique molecular identifier by which each TCR transcript was tagged. Over 170 million TCR-beta sequences, covering 15-18 subjects, were produced in each sequencing run. Total RNA was extracted with the RNeasy kit. TCR-beta VDJ regions were amplified with primers for the TCR constant region and the 5'RACE anchor, using the KAPA Real-time Library Amplification kit. Sample indexes and Illumina adaptors were added in a first PCR, after which library yield was increased in a second PCR. After purification with Ampure beads, the TCR product of roughly 650 bp was size-selected on a 2% E-gel SizeSelection system. Library quality was checked on a Bioanalyzer, concentration was measured with Qubit, and libraries were quantified with the Kapa Library Quantification kit before pooling. Libraries were sequenced paired-end 2 x 150 bp on an Illumina HiSeq 2500. To increase sequence diversity, about 25-31% phiX was spiked into each library pool. In the source study's methods: The UMI-based MiGEC pipeline processed quality-filtered reads and removed over 80% of raw TCR sequences during error correction. VDJ genes were aligned to IMGT germline references, and each clonotype was defined by a unique CDR3 amino acid sequence together with V-J genes. VDJtools evaluated clonal expansion, Shannon diversity and CDR3 relatedness (CalcPairwiseDistances, ClusterSamples); CLCbio workbench built phylogenetic trees. Clones with at least 8 unique UMIs were defined as expanded, with this threshold being based on coefficient-of-variation modelling across technical triplicates. In TCRdb, the public reads were trimmed at Q25 with fastp and aligned with MiXCR, with productive beta chains retained. Each record represents a unique CDR3 protein, reported with the most common genes and DNA among its rows. For this entry, the V and J calls and clone size follow TCRdb and not the study's own pipeline. Present in this sample are some 16,000 distinct CDR3 sequences, roughly 14% of which were seen just once. Roughly an eighth of the sample belongs to the ten largest clones.

From cysteine to phenylalanine, the CDR3 is 17 amino acids long. CDR3 DNA is the only sequence kept; it has 51 bases, read in frame from the first base. Via the germline V gene (reference sequence), CDR1 is LNHDA and CDR2 SQIVND. Relative to germline, V is 3 bases shorter and J is 6 bases shorter, with 23 bases between their ends. The research as a whole found: TCR clonal expansion was greatest in HAM/TSP patients and smallest in MS patients, who ranked below even healthy controls. Expanded clones from different subjects shared no identical CDR3 amino acid sequences, which suggests that TCR-beta repertoires were private in all groups.

For unsorted PBMC libraries, 2 million PBMCs were used after storage in RNAlater at -80 degrees C until RNA extraction. Peripheral blood was subjected to Ficoll-Hypaque density gradient centrifugation to isolate PBMCs, which were then cryopreserved in liquid nitrogen. The sequence came from a man aged 60 to 75 with HTLV-1-associated myelopathy (HAM/TSP). Sequencing used PBMCs. Recombination linked TRBV19 to TRBJ1-1, with the D segment identity uncertain. The CDR3 has the sequence CASSMPLSGVRRAEAFF. The nucleotides are TGTGCCAGTAGTATGCCCCTCTCCGGGGTGCGGCGAGCTGAAGCTTTCTTT.